These 10 T cell receptor beta chains were all obtained from the same sample, sequenced in a study of blood T cell repertoires in COVID-19. Libraries were prepared by immunoSEQ multiplex PCR; TCRdb keeps only in-frame clonotypes and omits some of them. This sample carries some 190,000 clones, 80% to 90% of them seen once, and the ten largest clones take under 3.5%. Sequencing was performed on peripheral blood. The receptors here all came from a man in his fifties or sixties with acute or convalescent COVID-19.

The V and J genes are TRBV20-1 and TRBJ1-2; D is undetermined. CDR3 length: 12 residues. In germline, CDR1 is DFQATT, CDR2 SNEGSKA (reference sequence). Trimming stripped 3 bases from V and 5 bases from J, with 10 bases between. The CDR3 DNA follows: TGCAGTGCTAGTTTCCGGGTTTATGGCTACACCTTC. This gives the protein CSASFRVYGYTF.

This chain joins TRBV27 and TRBJ2-1, with TRBD2 identical over 9 bases. The CDR3 consists of 13 residues. CDR1 and CDR2 from the germline V gene are MNHEY and SMNVEV (reference sequence). Trimming removed 0 bases from V and 12 bases from J; junction bases left unmatched: 3. CDR3 nucleotides: TGTGCCAGCAGTTTATCTAGCGGGAGCTGGCAGTTCTTC. This sequence encodes CASSLSSGSWQFF.

This chain uses TRBV3-1 (or the pseudogene TRBV3-2) with TRBJ2-4; 7 nucleotides match TRBD2. Per germline, CDR1 LGHDT and CDR2 YNNKEL (reference sequence). Trimming removed 2 bases from V and 1 base from J; junction bases left unmatched: 5. The CDR3 loop spans 16 amino acids. CDR3: CASSQPLLAAKNIQYF. In DNA, the CDR3 is TGTGCCAGCAGCCAACCACTACTAGCGGCCAAAAACATTCAGTACTTC.

The CDR3 loop is CASSPDSRETQYF. The CDR3 DNA reads TGTGCCAGCAGCCCCGACAGTAGGGAGACCCAGTACTTC. V is TRBV2 and J is TRBJ2-5; weak D call: TRBD1 (5 bases). Germline CDR1 SNHLY, CDR2 FYNNEI. V gave up 6 bases and J gave up 5 bases, with 13 bases separating them. CDR3 size: 13 residues.

This clone was picked up a small number of times. The chain joins TRBV2 to TRBJ2-1; TRBD2 matches 7 bases. With V trimmed by 10 bases and J by 8 bases, 17 bases remained unmatched. Germline CDR1 reads SNHLY; CDR2 reads FYNNEI. The CDR3 is made up of 15 amino acids. The CDR3 DNA is TGTGCCACCGAATTACCGGGACTATCGATCGATGAGCAGTTCTTC. This encodes CATELPGLSIDEQFF.

V gene TRBV7-2 combines with J gene TRBJ2-7; 11 nucleotides agree with TRBD2. V was clipped by 1 base and J by 4 bases; unmatched bases: 0. Germline V CDR1 and CDR2: SGHTA, FQGNSA. The CDR3 has 14 amino acids. In DNA form, the CDR3 reads TGTGCCAGCAGCTTAGGACTAGCGGGATACGAGCAGTACTTC. Its protein product is CASSLGLAGYEQYF. Looking up the rest from reference TRBV7-2 and TRBJ2-7 gives the full variable domain: GAGVSQSPSNKVTEKGKDVELRCDPISGHTALYWYRQSLGQGLEFLIYFQGNSAPDKSGLPSDRFSAERTGGSVSTLTIQRTQQEDSAVYLCASSLGLAGYEQYFGPGTRLTVT.

The V and J genes are TRBV3-1 (or the pseudogene TRBV3-2) and TRBJ1-4; D ambiguous. Deletions cut 2 bases from V and 7 bases from J, with 17 bases between. In germline, CDR1 is LGHDT, CDR2 YNNKEL (reference sequence). The CDR3 has 16 residues. The CDR3 nucleotides read TGTGCCAGCAGCCAATCCCCGGGGAGGGCGAGTGAAAAACTGTTTTTT. This encodes CASSQSPGRASEKLFF.

This clone appeared once. The chain couples TRBV30 to TRBJ2-1; 7 bases are shared with TRBD2. CDR3 size: 13 residues. With V trimmed by 3 bases and J by 11 bases, 10 bases remained unmatched. Germline CDR1 is GTSNPN and CDR2 is SVGIG (reference sequence). The CDR3 coding sequence is TGTGCCTGGAGCGGGACCTCTAGCGGTCAGCAGTTCTTC. As protein: CAWSGTSSGQQFF.

CDR3 protein: CASSQVSSGTVRGTGELFF. CDR3 nucleotide sequence: TGTGCCAGCAGCCAAGTGTCTAGCGGTACTGTTCGGGGCACCGGGGAGCTGTTTTTT. V usage is TRBV4-2 and J usage is TRBJ2-2; TRBD2 matches at 7 bases. The V gene's germline CDR1 is LGHNA and CDR2 YNFKEQ. J was trimmed by 4 bases and V by 1 base; bases with no gene match: 15. This CDR3 region has 19 residues.

This clone is categorized as medium-sized. Other DNA sequences from this sample encode an identical CDR3 as well. J is TRBJ1-4 and V is TRBV5-6, with D uncertain. CDR1 and CDR2 (germline): SGHDT, YYEEEE. This CDR3 is 13 amino acids long. V was cut by 0 bases and J by 6 bases, with 6 bases left in between. In DNA form, the CDR3 reads TGTGCCAGCAGCTTGGTCCGGGATGAAAAACTGTTTTTT. Translation: CASSLVRDEKLFF.